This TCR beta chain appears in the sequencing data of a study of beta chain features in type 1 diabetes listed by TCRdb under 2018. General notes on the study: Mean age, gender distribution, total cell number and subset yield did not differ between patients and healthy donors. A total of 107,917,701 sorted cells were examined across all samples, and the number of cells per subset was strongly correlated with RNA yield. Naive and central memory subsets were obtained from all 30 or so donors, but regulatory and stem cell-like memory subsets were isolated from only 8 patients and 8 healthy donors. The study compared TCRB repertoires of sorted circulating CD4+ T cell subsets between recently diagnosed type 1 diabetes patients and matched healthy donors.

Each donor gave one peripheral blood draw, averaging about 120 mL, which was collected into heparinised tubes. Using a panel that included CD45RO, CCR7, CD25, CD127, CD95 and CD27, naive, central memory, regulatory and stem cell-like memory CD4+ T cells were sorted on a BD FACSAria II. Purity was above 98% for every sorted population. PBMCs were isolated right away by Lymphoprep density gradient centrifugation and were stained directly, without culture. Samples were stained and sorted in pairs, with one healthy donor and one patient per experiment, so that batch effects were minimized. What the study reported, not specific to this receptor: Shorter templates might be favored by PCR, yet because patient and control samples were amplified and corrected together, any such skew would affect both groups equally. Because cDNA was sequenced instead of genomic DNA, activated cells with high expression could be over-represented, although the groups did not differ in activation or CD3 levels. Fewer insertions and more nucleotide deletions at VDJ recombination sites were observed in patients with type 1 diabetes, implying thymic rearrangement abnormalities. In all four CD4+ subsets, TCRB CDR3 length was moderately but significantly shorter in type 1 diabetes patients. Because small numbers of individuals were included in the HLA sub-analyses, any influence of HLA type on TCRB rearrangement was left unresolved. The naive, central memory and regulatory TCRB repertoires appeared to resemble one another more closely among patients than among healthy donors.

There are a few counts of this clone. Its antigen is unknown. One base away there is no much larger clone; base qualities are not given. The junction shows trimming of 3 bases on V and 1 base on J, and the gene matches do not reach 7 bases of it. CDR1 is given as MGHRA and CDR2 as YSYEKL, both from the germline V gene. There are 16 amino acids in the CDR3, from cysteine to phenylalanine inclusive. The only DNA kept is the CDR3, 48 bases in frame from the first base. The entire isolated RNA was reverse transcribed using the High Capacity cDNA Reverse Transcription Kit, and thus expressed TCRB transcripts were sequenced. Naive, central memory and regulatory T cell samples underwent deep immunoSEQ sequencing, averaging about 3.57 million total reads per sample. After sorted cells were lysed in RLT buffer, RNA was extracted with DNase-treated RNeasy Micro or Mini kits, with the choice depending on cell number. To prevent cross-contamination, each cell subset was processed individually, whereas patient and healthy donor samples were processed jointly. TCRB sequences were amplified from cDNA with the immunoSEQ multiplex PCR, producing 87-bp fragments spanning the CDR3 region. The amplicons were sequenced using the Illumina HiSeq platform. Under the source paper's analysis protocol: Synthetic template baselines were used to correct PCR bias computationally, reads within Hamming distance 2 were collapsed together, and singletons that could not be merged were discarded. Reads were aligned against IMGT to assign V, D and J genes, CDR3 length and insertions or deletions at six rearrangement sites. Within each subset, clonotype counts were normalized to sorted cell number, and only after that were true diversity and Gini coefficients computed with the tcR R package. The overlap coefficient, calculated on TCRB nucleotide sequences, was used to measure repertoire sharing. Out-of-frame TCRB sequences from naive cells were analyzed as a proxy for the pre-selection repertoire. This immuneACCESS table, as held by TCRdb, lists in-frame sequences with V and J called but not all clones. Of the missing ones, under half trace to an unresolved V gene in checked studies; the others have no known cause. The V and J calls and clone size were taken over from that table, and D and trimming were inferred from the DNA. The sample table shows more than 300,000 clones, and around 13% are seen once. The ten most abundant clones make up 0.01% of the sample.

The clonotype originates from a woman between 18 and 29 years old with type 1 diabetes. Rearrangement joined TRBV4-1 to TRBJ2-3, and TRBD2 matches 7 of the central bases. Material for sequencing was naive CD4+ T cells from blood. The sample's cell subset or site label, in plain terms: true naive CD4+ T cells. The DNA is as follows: TGCGCCAGCAGCCAGCCCGGCGCGGGGGGCACAGATACGCAGTATTTT. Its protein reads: CASSQPGAGGTDTQYF.